This TCR beta chain was captured in a study of T-cell reconstitution after alpha-beta-depleted transplantation in children. V lost 2 bases to trimming and J lost 4 bases, with 15 bases between them. Looked up from germline, CDR1 is SEHNR and CDR2 is FQNEAQ (reference sequence). This CDR3 is built from 15 residues. Using unique molecular identifiers, the investigators prepared the TCRbeta library. TCRdb analysed the PCR reads with MiXCR anew, one entry per CDR3 protein. The profile shows about 130,000 distinct CDR3 sequences, more than 9.5% of them singletons. V gene TRBV7-9 combines with J gene TRBJ2-7, with a weak D call TRBD2 (6 bases). Source: PBMCs, mostly from graft donor cells, taken 180 days after TCRalphabeta/CD19-depleted stem cell transplant. This TCR came from a girl under two years old who had a stem cell transplant for combined immunodeficiency, so the T cells may come from the graft donor. CDR3: CASSLQQGLFYEQYF. DNA for the CDR3: TGTGCCAGCAGCTTACAGCAGGGACTTTTTTACGAGCAGTACTTC.